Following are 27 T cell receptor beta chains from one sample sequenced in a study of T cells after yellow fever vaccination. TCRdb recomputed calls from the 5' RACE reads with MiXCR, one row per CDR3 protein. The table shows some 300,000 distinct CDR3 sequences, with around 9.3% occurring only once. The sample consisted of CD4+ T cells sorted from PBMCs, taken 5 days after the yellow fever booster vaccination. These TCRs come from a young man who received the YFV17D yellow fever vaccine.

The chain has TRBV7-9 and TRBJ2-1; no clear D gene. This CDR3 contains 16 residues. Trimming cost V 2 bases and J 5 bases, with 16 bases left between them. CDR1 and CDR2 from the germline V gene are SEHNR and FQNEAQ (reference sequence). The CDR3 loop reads CASSLILGFGHNEQFF. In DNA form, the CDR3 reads TGTGCCAGCAGCTTAATTCTCGGGTTCGGTCACAATGAGCAGTTCTTC. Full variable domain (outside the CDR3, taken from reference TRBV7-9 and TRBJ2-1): DTGVSQNPRHKITKRGQNVTFRCDPISEHNRLYWYRQTLGQGPEFLTYFQNEAQLEKSRLLSDRFSAERPKGSFSTLEIQRTEQGDSAMYLCASSLILGFGHNEQFFGPGTRLTVL.

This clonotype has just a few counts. Here the CDR3 reads CASSAGQGTDYTF. CDR3 DNA: TGTGCCAGCAGCGCCGGACAGGGGACAGACTACACCTTC. The V and J genes are TRBV11-2 and TRBJ1-2, with 9 bases that match TRBD1. Trimming cost V 5 bases and J 10 bases; bases outside gene matches: 8. CDR3 length equals 13 residues. Germline V gene sequence: CDR1 SGHAT, CDR2 FQNNGV.

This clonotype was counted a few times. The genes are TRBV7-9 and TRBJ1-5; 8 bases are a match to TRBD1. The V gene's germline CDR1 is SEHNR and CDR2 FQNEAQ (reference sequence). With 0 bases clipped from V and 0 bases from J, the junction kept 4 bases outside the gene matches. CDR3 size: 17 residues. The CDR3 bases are TGTGCCAGCAGCTTAGCACAGGGGGGGTATAGCAATCAGCCCCAGCATTTT. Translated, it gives CASSLAQGGYSNQPQHF.

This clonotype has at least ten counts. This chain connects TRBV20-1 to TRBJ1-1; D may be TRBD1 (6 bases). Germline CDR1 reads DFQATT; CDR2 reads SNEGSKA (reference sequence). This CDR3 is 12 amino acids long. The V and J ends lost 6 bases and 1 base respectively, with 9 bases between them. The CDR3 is CSATDRNTEAFF. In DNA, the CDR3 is TGCAGTGCCACGGACAGGAACACTGAAGCTTTCTTT.

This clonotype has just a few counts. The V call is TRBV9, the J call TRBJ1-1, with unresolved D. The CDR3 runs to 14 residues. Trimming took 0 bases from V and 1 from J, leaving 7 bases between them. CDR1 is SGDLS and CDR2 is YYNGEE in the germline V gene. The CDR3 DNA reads TGTGCCAGCAGCGTAGTCGGAGAGAACACTGAAGCTTTCTTT. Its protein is CASSVVGENTEAFF.

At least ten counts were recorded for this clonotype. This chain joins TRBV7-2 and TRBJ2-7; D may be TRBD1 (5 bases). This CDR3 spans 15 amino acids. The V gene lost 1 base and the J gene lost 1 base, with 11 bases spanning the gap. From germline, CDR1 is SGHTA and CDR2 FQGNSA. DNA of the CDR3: TGTGCCAGCAGCTTAGATTGGGGCAGATCCTACGAGCAGTACGTC. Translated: CASSLDWGRSYEQYV.

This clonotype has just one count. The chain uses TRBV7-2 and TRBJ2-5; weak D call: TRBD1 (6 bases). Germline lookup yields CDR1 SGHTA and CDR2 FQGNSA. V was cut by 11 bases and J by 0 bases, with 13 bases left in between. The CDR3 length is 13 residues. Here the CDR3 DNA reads TGTGCCTCCCAGGGGCGCAACCAAGAGACCCAGTACTTC. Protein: CASQGRNQETQYF.

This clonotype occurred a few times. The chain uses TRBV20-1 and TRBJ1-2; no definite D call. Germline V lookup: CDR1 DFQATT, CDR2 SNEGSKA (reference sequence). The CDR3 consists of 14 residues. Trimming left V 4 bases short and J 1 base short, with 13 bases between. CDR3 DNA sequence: TGCAGTGCTACGTCGGGCCCTGATAACTATGGCTACACCTTC. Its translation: CSATSGPDNYGYTF.

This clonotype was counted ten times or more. CDR3 nucleotides: TGTGCCAGCAGTTTACTAGAGTATGATACGCAGTATTTT. This codes for CASSLLEYDTQYF. The J gene is TRBJ2-3, the V gene TRBV28, with unresolved D. Per germline, CDR1 MDHEN and CDR2 SYDVKM. Deletions cut 2 bases from V and 6 bases from J, with 9 bases between. CDR3 length: 13 residues.

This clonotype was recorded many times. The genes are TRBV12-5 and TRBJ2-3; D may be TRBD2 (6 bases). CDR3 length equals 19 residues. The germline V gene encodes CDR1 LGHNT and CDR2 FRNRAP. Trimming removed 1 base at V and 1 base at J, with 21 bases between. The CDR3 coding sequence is TGTGCTAGTGGTTTGGGACCGAGACTGGAAAGGAGGGGCACAGATACGCAGTATTTT. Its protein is CASGLGPRLERRGTDTQYF.

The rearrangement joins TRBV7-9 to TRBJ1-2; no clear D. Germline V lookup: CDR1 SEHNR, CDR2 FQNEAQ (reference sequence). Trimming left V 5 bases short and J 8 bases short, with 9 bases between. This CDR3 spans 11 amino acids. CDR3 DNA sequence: TGTGCCAGCAGCCGGGCCGGGGGCTACACCTTC. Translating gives CASSRAGGYTF.

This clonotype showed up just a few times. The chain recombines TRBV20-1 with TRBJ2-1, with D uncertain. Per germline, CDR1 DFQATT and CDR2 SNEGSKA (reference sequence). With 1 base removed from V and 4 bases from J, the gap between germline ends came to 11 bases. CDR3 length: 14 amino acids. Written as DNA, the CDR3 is TGCAGTGCTAGAGTTAGGGCCCGATACAATGAGCAGTTCTTC. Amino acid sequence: CSARVRARYNEQFF.

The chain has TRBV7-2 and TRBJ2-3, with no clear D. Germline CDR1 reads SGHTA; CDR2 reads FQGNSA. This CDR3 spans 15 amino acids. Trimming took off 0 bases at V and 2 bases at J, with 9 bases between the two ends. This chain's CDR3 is CASSLAGLYTDTQYF. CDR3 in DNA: TGTGCCAGCAGCTTAGCTGGGCTTTACACAGATACGCAGTATTTT.

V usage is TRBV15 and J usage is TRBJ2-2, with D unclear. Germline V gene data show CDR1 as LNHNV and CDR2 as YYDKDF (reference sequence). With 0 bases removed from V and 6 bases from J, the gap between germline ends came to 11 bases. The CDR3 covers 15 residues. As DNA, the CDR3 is TGTGCCACCAGCAGAGATTCCGTCCGGTCCGGGGAGCTGTTTTTT. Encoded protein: CATSRDSVRSGELFF.

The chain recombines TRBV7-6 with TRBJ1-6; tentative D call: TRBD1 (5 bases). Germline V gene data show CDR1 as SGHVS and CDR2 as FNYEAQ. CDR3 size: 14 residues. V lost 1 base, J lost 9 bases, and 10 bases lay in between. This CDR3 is CASSLGRVFSPLHF. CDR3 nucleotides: TGTGCCAGCAGCTTAGGCAGGGTATTTTCACCCCTCCACTTT.

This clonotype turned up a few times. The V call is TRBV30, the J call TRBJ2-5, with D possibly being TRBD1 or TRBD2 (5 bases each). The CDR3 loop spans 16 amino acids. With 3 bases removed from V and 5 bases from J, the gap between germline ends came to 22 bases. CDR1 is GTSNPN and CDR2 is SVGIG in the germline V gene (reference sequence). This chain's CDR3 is CAWRSLGAIVYETQYF. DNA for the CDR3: TGTGCCTGGAGGAGTCTCGGGGCCATCGTATACGAGACCCAGTACTTC.

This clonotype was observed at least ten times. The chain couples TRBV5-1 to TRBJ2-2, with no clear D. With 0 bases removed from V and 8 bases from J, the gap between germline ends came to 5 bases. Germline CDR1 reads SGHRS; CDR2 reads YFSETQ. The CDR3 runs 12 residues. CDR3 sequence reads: CASSLENGELFF. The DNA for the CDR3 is TGCGCCAGCAGCTTGGAGAATGGGGAGCTGTTTTTT.

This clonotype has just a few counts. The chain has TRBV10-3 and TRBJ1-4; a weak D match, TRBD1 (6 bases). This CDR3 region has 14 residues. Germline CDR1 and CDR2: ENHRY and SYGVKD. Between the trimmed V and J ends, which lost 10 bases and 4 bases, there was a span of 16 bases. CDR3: CANSRGGINEKLFF. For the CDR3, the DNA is TGTGCCAACTCCCGAGGGGGGATTAATGAAAAACTGTTTTTT.

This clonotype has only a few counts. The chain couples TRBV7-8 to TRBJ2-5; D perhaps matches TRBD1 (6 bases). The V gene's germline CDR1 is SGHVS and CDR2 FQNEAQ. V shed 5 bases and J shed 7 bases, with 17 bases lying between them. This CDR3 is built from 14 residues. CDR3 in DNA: TGTGCCAGCAGCAACCAGGGGATTTACGGGACCCAGTACTTC. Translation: CASSNQGIYGTQYF.

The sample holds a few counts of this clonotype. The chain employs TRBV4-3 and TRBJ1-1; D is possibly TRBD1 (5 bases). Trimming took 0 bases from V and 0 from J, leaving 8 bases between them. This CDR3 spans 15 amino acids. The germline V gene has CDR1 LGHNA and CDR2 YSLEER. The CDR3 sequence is CASSQEGRVNTEAFF. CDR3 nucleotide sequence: TGCGCCAGCAGCCAAGAGGGGCGCGTGAACACTGAAGCTTTCTTT.

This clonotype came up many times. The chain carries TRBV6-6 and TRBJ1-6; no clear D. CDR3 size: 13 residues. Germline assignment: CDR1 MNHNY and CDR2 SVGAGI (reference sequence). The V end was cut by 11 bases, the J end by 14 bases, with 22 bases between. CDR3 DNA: TGTGCCGCCGGACGACCTGGGGAATCAACCCTCCACTTT. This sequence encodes CAAGRPGESTLHF.

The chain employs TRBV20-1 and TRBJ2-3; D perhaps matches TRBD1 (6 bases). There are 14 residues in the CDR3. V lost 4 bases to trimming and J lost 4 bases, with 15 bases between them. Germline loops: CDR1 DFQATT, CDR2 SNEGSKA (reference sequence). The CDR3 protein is CSATSTGIADTQYF. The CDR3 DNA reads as TGCAGTGCTACCTCGACAGGAATAGCAGATACGCAGTATTTT.

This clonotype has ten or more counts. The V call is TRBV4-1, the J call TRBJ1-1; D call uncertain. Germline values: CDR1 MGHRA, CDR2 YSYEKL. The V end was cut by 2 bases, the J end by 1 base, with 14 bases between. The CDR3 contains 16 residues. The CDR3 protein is CASSQPRNPENTEAFF. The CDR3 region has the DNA TGCGCCAGCAGCCAACCCAGGAACCCCGAGAACACTGAAGCTTTCTTT.

In DNA, the CDR3 is TGTGCCAGTGCCCGGGGGGCCTATAATTCACCCCTCCACTTT. Amino acid sequence: CASARGAYNSPLHF. The J gene is TRBJ1-6, the V gene TRBV2, with a tentative D call TRBD1 (5 bases). CDR1 SNHLY and CDR2 FYNNEI come from the germline V gene. The length of the CDR3 is 14 residues. Trimming shortened V by 9 bases and J by 2 bases, and 11 bases separated the two germline ends.

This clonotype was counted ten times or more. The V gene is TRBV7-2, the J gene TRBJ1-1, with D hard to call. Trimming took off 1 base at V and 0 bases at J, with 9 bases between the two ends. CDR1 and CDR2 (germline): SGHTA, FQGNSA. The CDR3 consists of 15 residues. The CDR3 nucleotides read TGTGCCAGCAGCTTAGTGGCAGGCTTGAACACTGAAGCTTTCTTT. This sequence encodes CASSLVAGLNTEAFF.

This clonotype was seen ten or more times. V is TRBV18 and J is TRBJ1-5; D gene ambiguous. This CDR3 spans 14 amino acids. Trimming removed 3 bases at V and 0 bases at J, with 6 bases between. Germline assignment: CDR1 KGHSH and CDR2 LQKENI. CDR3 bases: TGTGCCAGCTCACCGGGAGATAGCAATCAGCCCCAGCATTTT. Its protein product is CASSPGDSNQPQHF.

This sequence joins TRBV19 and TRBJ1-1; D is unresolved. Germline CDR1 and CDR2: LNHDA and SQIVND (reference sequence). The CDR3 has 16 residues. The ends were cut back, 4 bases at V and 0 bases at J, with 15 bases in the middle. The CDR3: CASSNPPGQLNTEAFF. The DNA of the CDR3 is TGTGCCAGTAGTAACCCCCCCGGCCAACTGAACACTGAAGCTTTCTTT.